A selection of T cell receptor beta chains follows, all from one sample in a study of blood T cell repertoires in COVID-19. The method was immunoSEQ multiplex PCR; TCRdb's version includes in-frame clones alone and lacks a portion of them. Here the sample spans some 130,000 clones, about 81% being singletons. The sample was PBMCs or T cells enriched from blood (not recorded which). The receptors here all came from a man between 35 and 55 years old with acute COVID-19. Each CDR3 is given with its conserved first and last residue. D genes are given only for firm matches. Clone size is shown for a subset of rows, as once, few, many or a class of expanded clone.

cdr3_aa: CASSPGTFAEQYF
cdr3_nt: TGTGCCAGCAGCCCCGGGACTTTTGCCGAGCAGTACTTC
d_call: -
clone_size: -
j_call: TRBJ2-7
v_call: TRBV7-2

cdr3_aa: CASSAQGANYGYTF
cdr3_nt: TGTGCCAGCAGCGCCCAGGGGGCAAACTATGGCTACACCTTC
d_call: TRBD1
clone_size: -
j_call: TRBJ1-2
v_call: TRBV2

cdr3_aa: CASSSGLAGQYF
cdr3_nt: TGTGCCAGCAGCTCTGGACTAGCGGGGCAGTATTTT
d_call: TRBD2
clone_size: -
j_call: TRBJ2-3
v_call: TRBV5-6

cdr3_aa: CASSFRDGNTIYF
cdr3_nt: TGTGCCAGCAGTTTCCGAGATGGAAACACCATATATTTT
d_call: -
clone_size: -
j_call: TRBJ1-3
v_call: TRBV27

cdr3_aa: CASSSSRDTQYF
cdr3_nt: TGTGCCAGCAGTTCGTCTAGGGATACGCAGTATTTT
d_call: -
clone_size: -
j_call: TRBJ2-3
v_call: TRBV28

cdr3_aa: CASTTTGETQYF
cdr3_nt: TGTGCCAGCACTACTACCGGGGAGACCCAGTACTTC
d_call: -
clone_size: -
j_call: TRBJ2-5
v_call: TRBV2

cdr3_aa: CASSRLQGERKNGYTF
cdr3_nt: TGTGCCAGCAGCCGCTTACAGGGGGAGAGGAAAAATGGCTACACCTTC
d_call: TRBD1
clone_size: few
j_call: TRBJ1-2
v_call: TRBV4-2

cdr3_aa: CASSGTGVSVNTEAFF
cdr3_nt: TGTGCCAGCAGCGGGACAGGGGTTTCGGTGAACACTGAAGCTTTCTTT
d_call: TRBD1
clone_size: -
j_call: TRBJ1-1
v_call: TRBV2

cdr3_aa: CSASGGAAATNEKLFF
cdr3_nt: TGCAGCGCCTCCGGGGGAGCGGCTGCAACTAATGAAAAACTGTTTTTT
d_call: -
clone_size: few
j_call: TRBJ1-4
v_call: TRBV29-1

cdr3_aa: CATSRVVGEYGYTF
cdr3_nt: TGTGCCACCAGCAGAGTGGTCGGGGAGTATGGCTACACCTTC
d_call: -
clone_size: -
j_call: TRBJ1-2
v_call: TRBV15

cdr3_aa: CASSLAGVDGYTF
cdr3_nt: TGTGCCAGCAGCTTGGCAGGGGTGGATGGCTACACCTTC
d_call: -
clone_size: -
j_call: TRBJ1-2
v_call: TRBV5-4

cdr3_aa: CASSQKTGEEEKLFF
cdr3_nt: TGTGCCAGCAGCCAAAAGACAGGGGAGGAGGAAAAACTGTTTTTT
d_call: TRBD1
clone_size: few
j_call: TRBJ1-4
v_call: TRBV5-4